This TCR beta chain was retrieved from a study of human T cells and chemical hapten exposure. Study outcomes and limitations: Expanded TCRs made up significantly more big CDR3 similarity clusters than controls did. Expanded TCR counts at PT1 were positively correlated with the patch test score. High-frequency TCRs, those above 1 in 1000, stayed the same after DPC sensitization.

Time point denoted: pre-sensitization, week 0. The treatment denotes: therapeutic diphenylcyclopropenone sensitization with weekly scalp DPC. TCRdb redid the calling of the RACE reads with MiXCR, one entry per CDR3 protein. The repertoire consists of 87,000 or so distinct CDR3 sequences, with roughly 8.8% occurring once and the leading ten covering around 3.6%. Trimming left V 0 bases short and J 6 bases short, with 8 bases between. This CDR3 comprises 13 residues. The germline V gene has CDR1 LGHNA and CDR2 YSLEER. As for this clonotype: Antigen: not known.

The receptor was derived from a woman aged 40 to 50 with alopecia areata. Some clones in this sample may be carry-over from other donors' samples. The source was whole blood, collected in connection with sensitization to the hapten diphenylcyclopropenone (DPC). The chain is built from TRBV4-3 and TRBJ1-2, with D unresolved. The CDR3 nucleotides are TGCGCCAGCAGCCAAGATTTACCCGATGGCTACACCTTC. Amino acid sequence: CASSQDLPDGYTF.